This T cell receptor beta chain came from a study of T-cell reconstitution after alpha-beta-depleted transplantation in children. Germline trimming cut 3 bases from V and 7 bases from J; bases unmatched to any gene: 7. Germline V lookup: CDR1 SGHKS, CDR2 YYEKEE (reference sequence). This CDR3 is 14 amino acids long. Unique molecular identifiers were incorporated during preparation of the TCRbeta library. A single record per CDR3 protein comes from TCRdb applying MiXCR to the PCR reads. The table has nearly 550,000 distinct CDR3 sequences, about 17% seen once; the top ten hold about 3.1%. The sequence was obtained from a human donor who donated a stem cell graft to a child with acute lymphoblastic leukemia. The sample was PBMCs from the stem cell graft donor, taken from the stem cell graft. J is TRBJ1-2 and V is TRBV5-5; 9 bases align to TRBD1. The CDR3 loop is CASSWGQGTSGYTF. In DNA form, the CDR3 reads TGTGCCAGCAGCTGGGGACAGGGAACTAGTGGCTACACCTTC.